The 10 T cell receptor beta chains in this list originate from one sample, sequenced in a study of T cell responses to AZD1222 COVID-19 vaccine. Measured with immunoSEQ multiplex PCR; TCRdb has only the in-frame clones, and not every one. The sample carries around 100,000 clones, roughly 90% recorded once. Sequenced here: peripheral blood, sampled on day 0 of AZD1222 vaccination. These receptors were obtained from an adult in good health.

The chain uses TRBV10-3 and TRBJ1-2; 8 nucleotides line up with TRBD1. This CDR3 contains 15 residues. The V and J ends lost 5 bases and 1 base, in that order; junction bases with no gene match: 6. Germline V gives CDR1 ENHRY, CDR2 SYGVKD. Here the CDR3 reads CAISLGTGHNYGYTF. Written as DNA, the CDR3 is TGTGCCATCAGTTTAGGGACAGGTCATAACTATGGCTACACCTTC.

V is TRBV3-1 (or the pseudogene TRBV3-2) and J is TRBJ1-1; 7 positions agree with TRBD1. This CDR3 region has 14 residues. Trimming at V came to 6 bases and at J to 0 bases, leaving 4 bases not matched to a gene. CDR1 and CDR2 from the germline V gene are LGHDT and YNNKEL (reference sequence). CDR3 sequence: CASRYTGVNTEAFF. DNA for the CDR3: TGTGCCAGCAGATATACAGGGGTGAACACTGAAGCTTTCTTT.

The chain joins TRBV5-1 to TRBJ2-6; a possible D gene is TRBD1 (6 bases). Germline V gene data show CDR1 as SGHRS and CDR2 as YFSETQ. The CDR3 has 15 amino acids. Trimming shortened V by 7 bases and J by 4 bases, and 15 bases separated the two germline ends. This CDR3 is CASCEGVSGANVLTF. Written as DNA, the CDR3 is TGCGCCAGCTGTGAGGGGGTCTCCGGGGCCAACGTCCTGACTTTC.

The CDR3 DNA is TGTGCCAGCAGTACCGGGTCTTTGAACACCGGGGAGCTGTTTTTT. Protein product: CASSTGSLNTGELFF. The chain employs TRBV9 and TRBJ2-2; D not certain. CDR3 length equals 15 residues. Germline V gives CDR1 SGDLS, CDR2 YYNGEE. Trimming took off 5 bases at V and 1 base at J, with 12 bases between the two ends.

CDR3 DNA: TGTGCCAGCAGCCAAGATAGTCGGATCGGGGAGCTGTTTTTT. Its translation is CASSQDSRIGELFF. This chain joins TRBV4-2 and TRBJ2-2; D uncertain. Between the trimmed V and J ends, which lost 0 bases and 7 bases, there was a span of 9 bases. The CDR3 loop spans 14 amino acids. CDR1 and CDR2 (germline): LGHNA, YNFKEQ.

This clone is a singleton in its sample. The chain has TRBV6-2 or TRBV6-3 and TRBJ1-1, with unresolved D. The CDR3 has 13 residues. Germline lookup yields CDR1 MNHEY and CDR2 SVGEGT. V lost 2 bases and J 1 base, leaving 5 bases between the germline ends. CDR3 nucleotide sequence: TGTGCCAGCAGTTACAACAGGAACACTGAAGCTTTCTTT. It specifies CASSYNRNTEAFF.

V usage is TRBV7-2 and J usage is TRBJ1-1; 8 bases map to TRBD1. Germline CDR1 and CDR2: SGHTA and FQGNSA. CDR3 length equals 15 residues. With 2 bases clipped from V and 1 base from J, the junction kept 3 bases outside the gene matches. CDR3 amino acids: CASSLRTGSNTEAFF. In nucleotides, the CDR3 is TGTGCCAGCAGCTTAAGGACAGGGTCGAACACTGAAGCTTTCTTT.

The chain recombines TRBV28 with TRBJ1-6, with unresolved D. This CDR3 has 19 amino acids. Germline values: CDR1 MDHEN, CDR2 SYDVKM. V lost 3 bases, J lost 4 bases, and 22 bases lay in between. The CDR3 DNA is TGTGCCAGCAGTTTCACCTATCACCGACGGGGTAGTTATAATTCACCCCTCCACTTT. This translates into CASSFTYHRRGSYNSPLHF.

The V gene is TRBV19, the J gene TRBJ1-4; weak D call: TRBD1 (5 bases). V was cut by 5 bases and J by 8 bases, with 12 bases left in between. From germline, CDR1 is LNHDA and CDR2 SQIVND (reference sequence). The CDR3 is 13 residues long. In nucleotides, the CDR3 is TGTGCCAGTAGTGGTACATGGGGCGAAAAACTGTTTTTT. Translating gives CASSGTWGEKLFF.

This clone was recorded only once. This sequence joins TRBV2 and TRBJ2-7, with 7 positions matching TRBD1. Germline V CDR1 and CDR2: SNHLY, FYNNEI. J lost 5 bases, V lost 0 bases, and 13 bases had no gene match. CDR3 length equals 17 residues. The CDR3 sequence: CASSEALRRQGPHEQYF. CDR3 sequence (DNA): TGTGCCAGCAGTGAAGCGCTTAGGAGACAGGGTCCCCACGAGCAGTACTTC.